This entry lists 9 T cell receptor beta chains sequenced from one sample in a study of beta chain features in type 1 diabetes. The whole isolated RNA underwent reverse transcription, so sequencing captured expressed TCRB transcripts. Sequencing was performed with immunoSEQ multiplex PCR; in TCRdb, only in-frame clones are kept and a portion is missing. Of under 90,000 clones listed, around a third were seen once; the top ten hold roughly 0.44%. The sample comprised stem cell memory CD4+ T cells from blood. The source of these receptors is a woman under 30 in good health.

In its sample, this clone was seen a few times. The chain uses TRBV5-1 and TRBJ2-1; 12 nucleotides line up with TRBD2. Looked up from germline, CDR1 is SGHRS and CDR2 is YFSETQ. The length of the CDR3 is 16 residues. The junction had 5 bases not matched to a gene; V was cut back by 4 bases and J by 3 bases. The CDR3 spells CASSPRTSGVYNEQFF. The DNA of the CDR3 is TGCGCCAGCAGCCCCAGGACTAGCGGGGTCTACAATGAGCAGTTCTTC.

V usage is TRBV4-1 and J usage is TRBJ2-5; TRBD2 agrees at 16 bases. The CDR3 sequence is 19 residues long. The V segment lost 3 bases and the J segment 7 bases; nucleotides outside the gene matches: 14. The germline CDR1 and CDR2 sequences are MGHRA and YSYEKL. The CDR3, as DNA: TGCGCCAGCAGCCAGCCCCCGAGGGGACTAGCGGGGGGGCAGGGGACCCAGTACTTC. Translation: CASSQPPRGLAGGQGTQYF.

This rearrangement joins TRBV5-4 to TRBJ1-1; 7 bases align to TRBD1. V was pared by 4 bases and J by 3 bases, with 9 bases of the junction left unmatched. This CDR3 has 15 residues. From germline, CDR1 is SGHNT and CDR2 YYREEE (reference sequence). CDR3 in amino acids: CASSMRTGGDTEAFF. The CDR3 bases are TGTGCCAGCAGCATGAGGACAGGAGGGGACACTGAAGCTTTCTTT.

V usage is TRBV6-1 and J usage is TRBJ2-1; D perhaps matches TRBD2 (6 bases). The length of the CDR3 is 14 residues. Germline CDR1 and CDR2: MNHNS and SASEGT. V was cut by 3 bases and J by 6 bases, with 12 bases left in between. DNA of the CDR3: TGTGCCAGCAGTGATCCGGGAGCGGGCAATGAGCAGTTCTTC. Its translation: CASSDPGAGNEQFF.

As regards this clone: Other DNA sequences within the sample encode an identical CDR3. This sequence joins TRBV29-1 and TRBJ1-1; D not certain. There are 13 residues in the CDR3. V lost 1 base to trimming and J lost 1 base, with 7 bases between them. Looked up from germline, CDR1 is SQVTM and CDR2 is ANQGSEA. The CDR3 bases are TGCAGCGTTGAAGGTACAGCGAACACTGAAGCTTTCTTT. Translated, it gives CSVEGTANTEAFF.

This clone was detected only a few times. The chain uses TRBV5-4 and TRBJ2-6; 8 bases fit TRBD1. The J segment lost 4 bases and the V segment lost 0 bases, leaving 6 bases of the junction unmatched. Germline V lookup: CDR1 SGHNT, CDR2 YYREEE (reference sequence). The CDR3 has 17 amino acids. The CDR3 reads CASSLDPTGVGANVLTF. The CDR3 bases are TGTGCCAGCAGCTTGGATCCGACAGGGGTAGGGGCCAACGTCCTGACTTTC.

The chain uses TRBV30 and TRBJ2-5; D is unresolved. CDR1 is GTSNPN, CDR2 SVGIG, per germline (reference sequence). V lost 2 bases, J lost 1 base, and 2 bases lay in between. The CDR3 sequence is 11 residues long. CDR3 nucleotides: TGTGCCTGGAGTCGCCAAGAGACCCAGTACTTC. Translation gives CAWSRQETQYF.

This clone was counted between two and nine times. The chain combines TRBV30 with TRBJ1-1; D is unclear. Germline V gene lookup returns CDR1 GTSNPN and CDR2 SVGIG (reference sequence). The CDR3 has 13 residues. V gave up 1 base and J gave up 8 bases, with 14 bases separating them. CDR3 loop: CAWSGRGEAEAFF. The CDR3 DNA is TGTGCCTGGAGTGGGCGCGGAGAGGCAGAAGCTTTCTTT.

The chain links TRBV5-1 to TRBJ1-2; D unresolved. This CDR3 is 12 amino acids long. Per germline, CDR1 SGHRS and CDR2 YFSETQ. Trimming removed 0 bases from V and 4 bases from J, with 4 bases in between. CDR3 in DNA: TGCGCCAGCAGCTTGGCAGGCTATGGCTACACCTTC. Translated: CASSLAGYGYTF. The entire variable domain, with the rest obtained from reference TRBV5-1 and TRBJ1-2, is as follows: KAGVTQTPRYLIKTRGQQVTLSCSPISGHRSVSWYQQTPGQGLQFLFEYFSETQRNKGNFPGRFSGRQFSNSRSEMNVSTLELGDSALYLCASSLAGYGYTFGSGTRLTVV.